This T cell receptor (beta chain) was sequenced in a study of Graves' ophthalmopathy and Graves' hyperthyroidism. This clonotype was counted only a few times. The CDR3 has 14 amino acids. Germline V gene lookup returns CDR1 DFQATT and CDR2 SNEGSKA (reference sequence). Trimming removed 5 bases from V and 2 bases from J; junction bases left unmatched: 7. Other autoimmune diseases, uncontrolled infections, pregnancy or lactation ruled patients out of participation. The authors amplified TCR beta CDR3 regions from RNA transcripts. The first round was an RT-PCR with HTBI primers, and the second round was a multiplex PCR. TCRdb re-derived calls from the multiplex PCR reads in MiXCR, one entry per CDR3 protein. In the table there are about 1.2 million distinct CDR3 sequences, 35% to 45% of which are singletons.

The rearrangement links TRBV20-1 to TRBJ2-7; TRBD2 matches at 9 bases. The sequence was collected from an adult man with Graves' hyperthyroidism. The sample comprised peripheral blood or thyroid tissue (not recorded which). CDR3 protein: CSASSGRRPYEQYF. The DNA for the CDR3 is TGCAGTGCTTCAAGCGGGAGGCGTCCCTACGAGCAGTACTTC.